This TCR beta chain stems from a study of blood T cell repertoires in COVID-19. There are 16 residues in the CDR3. CDR1 and CDR2 from the germline V gene are SGHTA and FQGNSA. Trimming removed 5 bases from V and 6 bases from J; junction bases left unmatched: 12. Here immunoSEQ multiplex PCR was the method, and the copy in TCRdb shows in-frame clones only, minus some. Of 300,000 to 350,000 clones detected, around 90% appear once; the ten largest clones hold under 6%. Sequencing was carried out using PBMCs or T cells enriched from blood (not recorded which). The J gene is TRBJ2-2, the V gene TRBV7-2, with TRBD1 identical over 7 bases. This TCR derives from a man aged 30 to 39 who had recovered from COVID-19. Here the CDR3 DNA reads TGTGCCAGCAGCAAGACAGGGCAGTTGTTTTCCGGGGAGCTGTTTTTT. Translating gives CASSKTGQLFSGELFF.